These 25 T cell receptor beta chains were sequenced from one sample in a study of shared clonotypes between healthy human individuals. Generated by immunoSEQ multiplex PCR, the TCRdb table keeps only in-frame clones and is missing some. Of about 2.4 million clones in the sample, roughly 93% are singletons; the top ten hold around 0.37%. Sequenced material: naive CD4+ T cells from PBMCs. Subset given: CD45RA+ positively selected. The receptors come from a man between 18 and 29 years old in good health. Some clones in this sample may be carry-over from other donors' samples.

The chain uses TRBV19 and TRBJ2-3, with TRBD1 matching 7 bases. Unmatched junction bases numbered 6, after V lost 4 bases and J lost 2 bases. The CDR3 extends over 15 amino acids. Germline V gene sequence: CDR1 LNHDA, CDR2 SQIVND (reference sequence). The CDR3 sequence is CASSTTTGPTDTQYF. The CDR3 DNA sequence: TGTGCCAGTAGTACGACGACAGGGCCCACAGATACGCAGTATTTT.

The CDR3: CASRKQPLATDTQYF. CDR3 DNA sequence: TGCGCCAGCAGGAAACAGCCCTTGGCCACAGATACGCAGTATTTT. This rearrangement joins TRBV5-1 to TRBJ2-3; no firm D call. The CDR3 spans 15 residues. V lost 5 bases and J lost 2, with 15 bases in between. Germline loops: CDR1 SGHRS, CDR2 YFSETQ.

The chain employs TRBV18 and TRBJ2-2; D is unresolved. With 1 base removed from V and 2 bases from J, the gap between germline ends came to 8 bases. Germline V gives CDR1 KGHSH, CDR2 LQKENI. The CDR3 covers 15 residues. The CDR3 DNA reads TGTGCCAGCTCACCACTCACAGAAAACACCGGGGAGCTGTTTTTT. This codes for CASSPLTENTGELFF.

This sequence joins TRBV7-2 and TRBJ2-5; 7 bases match TRBD1. V was clipped by 5 bases and J by 1 base; unmatched bases: 4. CDR3 length: 14 amino acids. The germline gives CDR1 SGHTA, CDR2 FQGNSA. The CDR3: CASSVDRAQETQYF. For the CDR3, the DNA is TGTGCCAGCAGCGTCGACAGGGCCCAAGAGACCCAGTACTTC.

The chain combines TRBV28 with TRBJ1-4; unclear D gene. This CDR3 is 14 amino acids long. Germline V gives CDR1 MDHEN, CDR2 SYDVKM. Trimming cost V 3 bases and J 5 bases, with 10 bases left between them. For the CDR3, the DNA is TGTGCCAGCAGTTTTGAGACTGGGAATGAAAAACTGTTTTTT. This translates into CASSFETGNEKLFF.

The rearrangement uses TRBV7-2 and TRBJ2-5; D unclear. CDR1 and CDR2 (germline): SGHTA, FQGNSA. With 3 bases removed from V and 5 bases from J, the gap between germline ends came to 16 bases. The CDR3 length is 15 residues. The CDR3 loop reads CASSFGSPTGETQYF. The CDR3 DNA reads TGTGCCAGCAGCTTCGGGTCCCCCACCGGGGAGACCCAGTACTTC.

This chain links TRBV18 with TRBJ2-1, with TRBD1 matching 7 bases. Germline V gene data show CDR1 as KGHSH and CDR2 as LQKENI. V gave up 4 bases and J gave up 9 bases; unmatched junction bases: 12. This CDR3 has 15 amino acids. CDR3 sequence: CASSRDSPQGVEQFF. CDR3 coding DNA: TGTGCCAGCTCACGGGACAGCCCGCAAGGGGTTGAGCAGTTCTTC.

The chain joins TRBV7-9 to TRBJ2-1; D might be TRBD2 (6 bases). V was clipped by 5 bases and J by 4 bases, with 9 bases between them. This CDR3 comprises 13 residues. Germline lookup yields CDR1 SEHNR and CDR2 FQNEAQ (reference sequence). Here the CDR3 reads CASSGGIYNEQFF. DNA for the CDR3: TGTGCCAGCAGCGGAGGGATTTACAATGAGCAGTTCTTC.

The chain has TRBV19 and TRBJ2-7; 10 nucleotides align to TRBD2. Per germline, CDR1 LNHDA and CDR2 SQIVND (reference sequence). Trimming at V came to 8 bases and at J to 5 bases, leaving 9 bases not matched to a gene. The CDR3 is 14 residues long. The CDR3 spells CASGTSGRVNEQYF. The CDR3 coding sequence is TGTGCCAGTGGAACGAGCGGGAGGGTAAACGAGCAGTACTTC.

This clone turned up a few times. Because the CDR3 is missing its conserved closing phenylalanine or tryptophan, this is likely a read error. The DNA is omitted, as the CDR3 cannot be located on it reliably, and the CDR3 follows TCRdb's listing. V gene TRBV30 combines with J gene TRBJ1-1; TRBD1, the table's D call, lacks a check against the DNA. Germline loops: CDR1 GTSNPN, CDR2 SVGIG (reference sequence). The CDR3 has 13 amino acids, counting both end residues. The CDR3 sequence is CAWRILGGTGLFL.

CDR3 DNA sequence: TGTGCCAGCATGGAGACAGGGGTTCCAGATACGCAGTATTTT. This codes for CASMETGVPDTQYF. The chain joins TRBV6-1 to TRBJ2-3; 8 nucleotides agree with TRBD1. The CDR3 consists of 14 residues. The germline CDR1 and CDR2 sequences are MNHNS and SASEGT. Trimming removed 7 bases from V and 4 bases from J; junction bases left unmatched: 7.

This chain joins TRBV25-1 and TRBJ2-7; 8 nucleotides line up with TRBD1. Germline V gene lookup returns CDR1 MGHDK and CDR2 SYGVNS. J lost 2 bases, V lost 2 bases, and 5 bases had no gene match. This CDR3 has 15 residues. The chain's CDR3 is CASSEQSGGTYEQYF. In DNA form, the CDR3 reads TGTGCCAGCAGTGAACAGTCAGGGGGCACCTACGAGCAGTACTTC.

This clone is a singleton in its sample. This CDR3 reads CASSPESGASGFYEQYF. CDR3 DNA: TGTGCCAGCAGCCCCGAATCAGGGGCTAGCGGGTTCTACGAGCAGTACTTC. The chain uses TRBV9 and TRBJ2-7; 8 nucleotides agree with TRBD2. V lost 4 bases and J lost 3; bases outside the gene matches: 15. CDR1 is SGDLS and CDR2 is YYNGEE in the germline V gene. CDR3 length equals 17 residues.

This rearrangement joins TRBV10-1 to TRBJ1-5; D is unresolved. The CDR3 is made up of 16 amino acids. V shed 6 bases and J shed 7 bases, with 22 bases lying between them. The germline CDR1 and CDR2 sequences are WNHNN and SYGVQD (reference sequence). The CDR3 region has the DNA TGCGCCAGCAGAACCCTTGGGCTCCCGGGAGGGCAGCCCCAGCATTTT. Its translation is CASRTLGLPGGQPQHF.

The J gene is TRBJ1-5, the V gene TRBV6-1, with 11 positions matching TRBD1. This CDR3 region has 17 residues. The germline V gene has CDR1 MNHNS and CDR2 SASEGT. With 3 bases clipped from V and 2 bases from J, the junction kept 6 bases outside the gene matches. In nucleotides, the CDR3 is TGTGCCAGCAGTGACGGGACAGGGGGAACAGGCAATCAGCCCCAGCATTTT. Translated: CASSDGTGGTGNQPQHF.

Regarding this clone: Different DNA sequences within this sample yield the same CDR3. The chain combines TRBV6-1 with TRBJ2-7; perhaps TRBD1 as D (5 bases). From germline, CDR1 is MNHNS and CDR2 SASEGT. V was shortened by 8 bases and J by 3 bases, with 11 bases between the two germline ends. The CDR3 is 12 amino acids. The CDR3 loop reads CASSTQGYEQYF. The CDR3 DNA sequence: TGTGCCAGCTCGACGCAGGGCTACGAGCAGTACTTC.

The chain has TRBV30 and TRBJ1-5, with TRBD1 matching over 10 bases. This CDR3 has 14 residues. The germline V gene has CDR1 GTSNPN and CDR2 SVGIG (reference sequence). Losses at the gene ends were 3 bases for V and 7 bases for J; bases not matched to a gene: 6. The CDR3 bases are TGTGCCTGGAGCCTCGGGACAGGGGACCAGCCCCAGCATTTT. Translated: CAWSLGTGDQPQHF.

The chain recombines TRBV16 with TRBJ2-7; 10 bases are a match to TRBD1. Per germline, CDR1 KGHSY and CDR2 FQNENV. V trimming: 2 bases; J trimming: 4 bases; junction bases outside the gene matches: 2. The length of the CDR3 is 14 residues. The CDR3 loop reads CASSQRDRGYEQYF. The DNA of the CDR3 is TGTGCCAGCAGCCAACGGGACAGGGGTTACGAGCAGTACTTC.

This sequence joins TRBV6-6 and TRBJ2-2; 9 bases agree with TRBD1. CDR3 size: 16 residues. The junction had 5 bases not matched to a gene; V was cut back by 6 bases and J by 0 bases. In germline, CDR1 is MNHNY, CDR2 SVGAGI (reference sequence). The CDR3 DNA reads TGTGCCAGCAGCCAACAGGGGGCCACGAACACCGGGGAGCTGTTTTTT. Translated, it gives CASSQQGATNTGELFF.

The chain recombines TRBV5-1 with TRBJ2-1; D is ambiguous. Trimming pared 2 bases from V and 5 bases from J, leaving 11 bases between. The CDR3 covers 14 residues. Per the germline V gene, CDR1 is SGHRS and CDR2 is YFSETQ. CDR3 sequence reads: CASSFRTNNNEQFF. As DNA, the CDR3 is TGCGCCAGCAGCTTCCGGACCAATAACAATGAGCAGTTCTTC.

The rearrangement joins TRBV19 to TRBJ2-2, with 12 bases that match TRBD1. CDR1 is LNHDA and CDR2 is SQIVND in the germline V gene (reference sequence). This CDR3 has 15 residues. Trimming at V came to 7 bases and at J to 7 bases, leaving 7 bases not matched to a gene. CDR3: CASTRDRGQSGELFF. In DNA, the CDR3 is TGTGCCAGTACTCGGGACAGGGGGCAAAGCGGGGAGCTGTTTTTT.

The CDR3, as DNA: TGTGCCAGCAGCTTTTACCTCGGGCGCCTAATTAATTCACCCCTCCACTTT. It is translated as CASSFYLGRLINSPLHF. The chain uses TRBV11-2 and TRBJ1-6; D not certain. Trimming shortened V by 3 bases and J by 6 bases, and 18 bases separated the two germline ends. CDR3 length equals 17 residues. Germline loops: CDR1 SGHAT, CDR2 FQNNGV.

The genes are TRBV9 and TRBJ1-4; D gene uncertain. CDR3 length: 14 amino acids. V gave up 1 base and J gave up 3 bases, with 7 bases separating them. Looked up from germline, CDR1 is SGDLS and CDR2 is YYNGEE. The CDR3 DNA reads as TGTGCCAGCAGCGTATCCCCAGCTAATGAAAAACTGTTTTTT. Translating gives CASSVSPANEKLFF.

The chain couples TRBV28 to TRBJ2-3; 11 bases match TRBD2. Trimming took 8 bases from V and 3 from J; bases not matched to a gene: 4. This CDR3 has 14 amino acids. CDR1 is MDHEN, CDR2 SYDVKM, per germline. The CDR3 region is CASGTSGSTDTQYF. In nucleotides, the CDR3 is TGTGCCAGCGGTACTAGCGGGAGTACAGATACGCAGTATTTT. Complete variable domain (other parts from reference TRBV28 and TRBJ2-3): DVKVTQSSRYLVKRTGEKVFLECVQDMDHENMFWYRQDPGLGLRLIYFSYDVKMKEKGDIPEGYSVSREKKERFSLILESASTNQTSMYLCASGTSGSTDTQYFGPGTRLTVL.

In nucleotides, the CDR3 is TGCGCCAGCAGCCGCGGGGACAACAAGCCCTACGAGCAGTACTTC. Amino acid sequence: CASSRGDNKPYEQYF. V gene TRBV5-1 combines with J gene TRBJ2-7; D might be TRBD1 or TRBD2, each matching 6 bases. Germline-derived CDR1 and CDR2 are SGHRS and YFSETQ. The CDR3 consists of 15 residues. V was shortened by 4 bases and J by 2 bases, with 16 bases between the two germline ends.